This T cell receptor (beta chain) was documented in a study of T cell repertoires in cytomegalovirus infection. One entry per CDR3 protein, called by TCRdb with MiXCR from the reads. Of approximately 990,000 distinct CDR3 sequences in the sample, around 31% are singletons; the top ten hold roughly 13%. Study-level findings and limits: It was HLA-C-restricted CMV-specific TCR beta clonotypes that dominated the response ex vivo.

Concerning this clonotype itself: The antigen remains unidentified.

The CDR3 loop spans 14 amino acids. Germline V gene data show CDR1 as DFQATT and CDR2 as SNEGSKA (reference sequence). Trimming left V 5 bases short and J 8 bases short, with 19 bases between. The V gene is TRBV20-1, the J gene TRBJ2-1; maybe TRBD1 (5 bases). Specimen: cultured CD8+ T cells from PBMCs, collected from culture after CMV antigen stimulation. The sequence came from a human donor in good health (CMV status not recorded). Some clones in this sample may be carry-over from other donors' samples. Here the CDR3 DNA reads TGCAGTGCTCTCCCGGACATAAACACCGATGAGCAGTTCTTC. This translates into CSALPDINTDEQFF.